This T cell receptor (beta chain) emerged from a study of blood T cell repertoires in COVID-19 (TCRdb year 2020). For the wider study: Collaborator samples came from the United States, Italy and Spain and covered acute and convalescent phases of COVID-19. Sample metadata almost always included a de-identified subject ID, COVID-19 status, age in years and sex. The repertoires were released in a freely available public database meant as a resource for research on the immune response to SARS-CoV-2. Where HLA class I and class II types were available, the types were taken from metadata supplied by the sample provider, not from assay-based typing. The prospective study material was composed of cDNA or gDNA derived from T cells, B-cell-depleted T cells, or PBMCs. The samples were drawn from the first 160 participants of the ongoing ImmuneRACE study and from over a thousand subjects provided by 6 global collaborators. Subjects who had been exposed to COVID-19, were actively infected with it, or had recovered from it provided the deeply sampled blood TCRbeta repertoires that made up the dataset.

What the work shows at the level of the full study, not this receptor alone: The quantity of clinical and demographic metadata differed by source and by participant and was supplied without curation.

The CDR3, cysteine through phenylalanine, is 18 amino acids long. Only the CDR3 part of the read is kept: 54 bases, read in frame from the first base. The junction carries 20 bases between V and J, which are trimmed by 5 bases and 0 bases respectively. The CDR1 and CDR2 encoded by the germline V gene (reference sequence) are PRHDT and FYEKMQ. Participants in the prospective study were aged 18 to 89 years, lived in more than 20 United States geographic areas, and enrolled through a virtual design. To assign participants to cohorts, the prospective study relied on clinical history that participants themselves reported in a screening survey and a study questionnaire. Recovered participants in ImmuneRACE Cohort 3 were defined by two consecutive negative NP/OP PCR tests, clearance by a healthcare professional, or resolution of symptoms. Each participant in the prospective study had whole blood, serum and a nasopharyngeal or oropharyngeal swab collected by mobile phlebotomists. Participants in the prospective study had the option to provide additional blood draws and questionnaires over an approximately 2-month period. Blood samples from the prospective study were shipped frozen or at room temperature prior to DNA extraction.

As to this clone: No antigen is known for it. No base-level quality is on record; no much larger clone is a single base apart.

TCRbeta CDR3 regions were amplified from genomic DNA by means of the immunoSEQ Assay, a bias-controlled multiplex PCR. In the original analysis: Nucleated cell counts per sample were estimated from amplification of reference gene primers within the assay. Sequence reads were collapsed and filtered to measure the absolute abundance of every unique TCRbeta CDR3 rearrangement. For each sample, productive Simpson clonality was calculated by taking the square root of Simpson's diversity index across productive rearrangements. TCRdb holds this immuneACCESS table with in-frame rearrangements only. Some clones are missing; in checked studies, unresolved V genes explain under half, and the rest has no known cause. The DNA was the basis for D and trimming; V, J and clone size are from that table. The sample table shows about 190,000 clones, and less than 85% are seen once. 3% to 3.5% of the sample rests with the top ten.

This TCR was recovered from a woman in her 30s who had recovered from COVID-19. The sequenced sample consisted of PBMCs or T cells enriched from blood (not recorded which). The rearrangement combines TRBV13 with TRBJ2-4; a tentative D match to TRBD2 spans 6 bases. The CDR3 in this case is CASSNTRGGILAKNIQYF. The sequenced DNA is TGTGCCAGCAGCAACACCCGCGGCGGGATATTAGCCAAAAACATTCAGTACTTC.